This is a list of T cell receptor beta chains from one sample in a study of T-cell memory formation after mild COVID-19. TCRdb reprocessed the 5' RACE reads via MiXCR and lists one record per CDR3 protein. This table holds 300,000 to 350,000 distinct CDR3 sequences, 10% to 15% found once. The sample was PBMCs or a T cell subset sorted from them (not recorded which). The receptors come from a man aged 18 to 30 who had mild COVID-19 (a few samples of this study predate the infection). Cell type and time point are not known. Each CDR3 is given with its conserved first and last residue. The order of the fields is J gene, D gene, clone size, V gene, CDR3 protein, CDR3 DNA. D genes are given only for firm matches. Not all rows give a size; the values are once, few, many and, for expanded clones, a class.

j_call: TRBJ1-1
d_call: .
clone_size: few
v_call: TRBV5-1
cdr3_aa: CASSVLGRMNTEAFF
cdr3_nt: TGCGCCAGCAGTGTACTAGGCAGAATGAACACTGAAGCTTTCTTT

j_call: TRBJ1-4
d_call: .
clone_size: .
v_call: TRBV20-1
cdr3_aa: CSAAVSANEKLFF
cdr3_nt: TGCAGTGCTGCGGTCTCGGCTAATGAAAAACTGTTTTTT

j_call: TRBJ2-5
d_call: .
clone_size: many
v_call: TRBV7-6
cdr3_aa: CASSFTRTTPTQYF
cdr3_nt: TGTGCCAGCAGCTTCACACGGACTACCCCAACCCAGTACTTC

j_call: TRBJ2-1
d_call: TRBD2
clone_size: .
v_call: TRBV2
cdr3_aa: CATTGTSGANEQFF
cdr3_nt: TGTGCCACCACCGGGACTAGTGGAGCTAATGAGCAGTTCTTC

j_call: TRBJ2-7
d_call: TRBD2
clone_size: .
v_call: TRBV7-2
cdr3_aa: CASSLWESGGAHEQYF
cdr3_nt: TGTGCCAGCAGCTTGTGGGAGAGCGGGGGGGCCCACGAGCAGTACTTC

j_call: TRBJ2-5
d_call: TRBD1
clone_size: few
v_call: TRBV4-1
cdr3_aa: CASSHIARRDRGQETQYF
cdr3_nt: TGCGCCAGCAGCCACATCGCGCGACGGGACAGGGGGCAAGAGACCCAGTACTTC

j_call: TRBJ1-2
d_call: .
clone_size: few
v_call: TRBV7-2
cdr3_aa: CASSLVGGAGNFGYGYTF
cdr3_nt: TGTGCCAGCAGCTTAGTAGGTGGGGCAGGGAATTTCGGGTATGGCTACACCTTC

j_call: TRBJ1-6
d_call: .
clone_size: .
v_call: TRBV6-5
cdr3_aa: CASRPRDGRGGLRLSPLHF
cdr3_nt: TGTGCCAGCAGGCCCCGGGACGGGCGCGGTGGCCTTCGCCTTTCACCCCTCCACTTT

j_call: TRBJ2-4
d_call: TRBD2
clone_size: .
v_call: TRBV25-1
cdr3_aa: CASSETSAGGAIAKNIQYF
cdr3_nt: TGTGCCAGCAGTGAAACCTCCGCGGGGGGGGCCATAGCCAAAAACATTCAGTACTTC

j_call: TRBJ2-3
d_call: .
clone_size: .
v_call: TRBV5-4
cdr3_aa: CASSAGHPRADTQYF
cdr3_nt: TGTGCCAGCAGCGCGGGACATCCTAGGGCAGATACGCAGTATTTT

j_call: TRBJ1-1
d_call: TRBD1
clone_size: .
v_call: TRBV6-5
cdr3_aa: CASSWRTGGHTEAFF
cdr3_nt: TGTGCCAGCAGCTGGCGAACAGGGGGGCACACTGAAGCTTTCTTT

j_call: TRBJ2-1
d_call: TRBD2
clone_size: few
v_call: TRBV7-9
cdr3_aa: CASSSALAGAYNEQFF
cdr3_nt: TGTGCCAGCAGCTCAGCTCTAGCGGGGGCTTACAATGAGCAGTTCTTC

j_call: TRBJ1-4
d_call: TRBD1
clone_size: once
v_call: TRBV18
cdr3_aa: CASSPLTGEGEKLFF
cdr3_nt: TGTGCCAGCTCACCTCTTACAGGGGAGGGCGAAAAACTGTTTTTT

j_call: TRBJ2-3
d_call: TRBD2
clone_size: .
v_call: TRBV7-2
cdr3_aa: CASSARGGQSTQYF
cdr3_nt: TGTGCCAGCAGCGCCCGGGGGGGGCAGAGTACGCAGTATTTT

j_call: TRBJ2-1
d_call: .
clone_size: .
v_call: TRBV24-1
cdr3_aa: CATSWGARNEQFF
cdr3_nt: TGTGCCACCAGTTGGGGGGCGCGAAATGAGCAGTTCTTC

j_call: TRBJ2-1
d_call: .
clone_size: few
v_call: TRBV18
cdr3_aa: CASSPSAYNEQFF
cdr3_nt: TGTGCCAGCTCACCGTCAGCTTACAATGAGCAGTTCTTC

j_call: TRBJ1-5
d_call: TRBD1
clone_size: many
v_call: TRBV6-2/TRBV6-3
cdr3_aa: CASSYHERTGQPQHF
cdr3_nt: TGTGCCAGCAGTTACCACGAACGGACAGGACAGCCCCAGCATTTT

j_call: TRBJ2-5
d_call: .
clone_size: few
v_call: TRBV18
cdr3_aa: CASSAIGLETQYF
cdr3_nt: TGTGCCAGCTCAGCAATTGGACTGGAGACCCAGTACTTC

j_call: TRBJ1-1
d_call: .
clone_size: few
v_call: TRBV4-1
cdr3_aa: CASSQEGFTEAFF
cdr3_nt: TGCGCCAGCAGCCAGGAGGGGTTCACTGAAGCTTTCTTT

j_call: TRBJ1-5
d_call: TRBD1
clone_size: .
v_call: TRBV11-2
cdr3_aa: CASSPGGPNQPQHF
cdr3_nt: TGTGCCAGCAGCCCAGGGGGACCCAATCAGCCCCAGCATTTT

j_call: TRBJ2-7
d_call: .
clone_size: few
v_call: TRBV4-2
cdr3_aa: CASSQGGQLYEQYF
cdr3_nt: TGTGCCAGCAGCCAAGGAGGACAGCTATACGAGCAGTACTTC

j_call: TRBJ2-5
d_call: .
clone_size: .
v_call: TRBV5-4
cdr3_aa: CASSPVGAEGGGETQYF
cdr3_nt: TGTGCCAGCAGCCCGGTCGGGGCGGAGGGTGGTGGAGAGACCCAGTACTTC

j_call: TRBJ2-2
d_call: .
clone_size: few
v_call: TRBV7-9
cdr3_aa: CASSSNAQTAGELFF
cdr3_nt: TGTGCCAGCAGCTCGAACGCCCAGACAGCCGGGGAGCTGTTTTTT

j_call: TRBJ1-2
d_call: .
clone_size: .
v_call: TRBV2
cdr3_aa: CASSVDGTRRNLYGYTF
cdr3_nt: TGTGCCAGCAGTGTTGACGGGACACGACGGAACCTTTATGGCTACACCTTC

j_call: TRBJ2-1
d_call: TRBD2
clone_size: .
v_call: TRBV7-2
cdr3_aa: CASSLSVAGRGNEQFF
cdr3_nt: TGTGCCAGCAGCTTATCGGTAGCGGGGAGGGGCAATGAGCAGTTCTTC

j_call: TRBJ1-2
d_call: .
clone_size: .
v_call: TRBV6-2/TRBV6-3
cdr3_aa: CASSYTPVGYGYTF
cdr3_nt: TGTGCCAGCAGTTACACTCCGGTCGGATATGGCTACACCTTC

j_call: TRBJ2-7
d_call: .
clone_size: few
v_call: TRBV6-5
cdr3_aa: CASSYSGLAYEQYF
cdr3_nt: TGTGCCAGCAGTTACAGCGGCCTAGCATACGAGCAGTACTTC

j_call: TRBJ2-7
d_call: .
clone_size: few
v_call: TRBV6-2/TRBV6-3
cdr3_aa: CASMNWGYEQYF
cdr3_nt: TGTGCCAGCATGAACTGGGGGTACGAGCAGTACTTC

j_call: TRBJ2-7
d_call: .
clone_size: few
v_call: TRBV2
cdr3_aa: CASSDYYEQYF
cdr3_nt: TGTGCCAGCAGCGACTATTACGAGCAGTACTTC

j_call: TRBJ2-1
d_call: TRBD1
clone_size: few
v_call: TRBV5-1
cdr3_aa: CASSSGQAASSYNEQFF
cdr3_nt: TGCGCCAGCAGCTCGGGACAGGCCGCGAGCTCCTACAATGAGCAGTTCTTC

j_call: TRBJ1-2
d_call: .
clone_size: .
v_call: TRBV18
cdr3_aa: CASSSTGQKDGYTF
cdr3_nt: TGTGCCAGCTCATCGACAGGCCAGAAGGATGGCTACACCTTC

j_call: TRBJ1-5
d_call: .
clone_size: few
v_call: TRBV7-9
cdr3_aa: CASSGGARYQPQHF
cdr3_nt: TGTGCCAGCAGCGGAGGGGCGCGATATCAGCCCCAGCATTTT

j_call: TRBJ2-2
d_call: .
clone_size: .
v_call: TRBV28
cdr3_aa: CASQLNTGELFF
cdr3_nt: TGTGCCAGTCAGCTAAACACCGGGGAGCTGTTTTTT

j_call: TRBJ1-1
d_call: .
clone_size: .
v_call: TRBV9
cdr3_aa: CASSRTPGTEAFF
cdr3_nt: TGTGCCAGCAGCCGGACCCCGGGGACTGAAGCTTTCTTT

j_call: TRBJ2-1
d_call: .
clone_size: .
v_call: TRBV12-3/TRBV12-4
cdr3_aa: CASLGWGFYEQFF
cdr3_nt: TGTGCCAGCCTTGGGTGGGGCTTCTATGAGCAGTTCTTC

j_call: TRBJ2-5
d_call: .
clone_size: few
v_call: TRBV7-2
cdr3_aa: CASSLGGAGRETQYF
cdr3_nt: TGTGCCAGCAGCTTAGGCGGGGCAGGGAGGGAGACCCAGTACTTC

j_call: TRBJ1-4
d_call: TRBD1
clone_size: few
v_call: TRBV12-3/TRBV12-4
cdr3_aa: CASGQGYEKLFF
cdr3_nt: TGTGCCAGCGGACAGGGGTACGAAAAACTGTTTTTT

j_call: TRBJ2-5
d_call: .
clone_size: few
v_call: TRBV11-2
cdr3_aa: CASSLVGRTTETQYF
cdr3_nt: TGTGCCAGCAGCTTAGTAGGGCGGACAACAGAGACCCAGTACTTC

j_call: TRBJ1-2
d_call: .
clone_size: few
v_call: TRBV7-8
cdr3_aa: CASSSTPGGGYTF
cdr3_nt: TGTGCCAGCAGCTCCACTCCGGGCGGTGGCTACACCTTC

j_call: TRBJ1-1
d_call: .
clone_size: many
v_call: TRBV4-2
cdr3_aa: CASSQDPAATEAFF
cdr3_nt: TGTGCCAGCAGCCAAGATCCGGCAGCCACTGAAGCTTTCTTT

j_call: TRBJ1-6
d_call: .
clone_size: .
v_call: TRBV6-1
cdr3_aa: CASSSQGRSPLHF
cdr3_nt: TGTGCCAGCAGTAGCCAGGGTCGGTCACCCCTCCACTTT

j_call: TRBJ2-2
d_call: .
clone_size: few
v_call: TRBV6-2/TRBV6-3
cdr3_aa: CASSFTGPTGELFF
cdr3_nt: TGTGCCAGCAGTTTTACAGGGCCCACCGGGGAGCTGTTTTTT

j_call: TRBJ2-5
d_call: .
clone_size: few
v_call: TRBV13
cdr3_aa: CASSQTTVNQETQYF
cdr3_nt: TGTGCCAGCAGCCAGACGACAGTAAACCAAGAGACCCAGTACTTC

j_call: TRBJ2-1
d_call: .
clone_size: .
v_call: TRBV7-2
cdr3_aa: CASSLIDREFF
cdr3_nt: TGTGCCAGCAGCTTAATAGACCGGGAGTTCTTC

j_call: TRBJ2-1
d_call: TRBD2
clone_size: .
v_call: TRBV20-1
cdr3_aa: CSARAGGLVNEQFF
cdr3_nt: TGCAGTGCTAGAGCGGGGGGGCTGGTCAATGAGCAGTTCTTC

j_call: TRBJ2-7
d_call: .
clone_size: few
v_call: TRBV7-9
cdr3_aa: CASSLEVGYYEQYF
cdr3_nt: TGTGCCAGCAGCTTGGAGGTAGGGTACTACGAGCAGTACTTC